The text below deals with one TCR beta chain. Its antigen is unknown. This record belongs to a study of T cell responses to AZD1222 COVID-19 vaccine. Whole-study context: The study pooled second doses at about 4 or about 12 weeks. Study observations and caveats: Baseline antibody screening turned up just a handful of seropositive AZD1222 recipients. Donors skewed white British and female; clonal diversity was possibly underestimated.

Assay: immunoSEQ multiplex PCR; the TCRdb copy retains only in-frame clones and omits some. Counted here are roughly 80,000 clones, 92% occurring once; the ten biggest clones make up roughly 4.9%. Germline V CDR1 and CDR2: SEHNR, FQNEAQ (reference sequence). V lost 3 bases and J lost 2; bases outside the gene matches: 15. There are 18 residues in the CDR3. This material consisted of peripheral blood, taken on day 0 of AZD1222 vaccination. This sequence joins TRBV7-9 and TRBJ1-2; 7 bases line up with TRBD1. This sequence was found in an adult in good health. CDR3: CASSLSSSGGISNYGYTF. The CDR3 DNA reads TGTGCCAGCAGCTTGTCTTCGTCAGGGGGGATCTCGAACTATGGCTACACCTTC.